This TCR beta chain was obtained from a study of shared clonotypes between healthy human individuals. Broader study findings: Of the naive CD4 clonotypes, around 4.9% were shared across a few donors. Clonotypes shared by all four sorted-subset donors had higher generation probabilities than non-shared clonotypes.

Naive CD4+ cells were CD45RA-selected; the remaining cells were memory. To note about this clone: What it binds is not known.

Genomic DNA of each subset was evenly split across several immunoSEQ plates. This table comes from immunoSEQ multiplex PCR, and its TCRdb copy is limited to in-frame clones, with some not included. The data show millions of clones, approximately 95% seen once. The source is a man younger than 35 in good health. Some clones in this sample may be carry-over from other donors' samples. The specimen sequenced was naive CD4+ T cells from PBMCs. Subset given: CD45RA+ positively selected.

The CDR3 region has the DNA TGTGCCAGCAGGGGAGGGTGGAGCAATCAGCCCCAGCATTTT. Protein product: CASRGGWSNQPQHF. The chain is built from TRBV2 and TRBJ1-5; D gene unclear. From germline, CDR1 is SNHLY and CDR2 FYNNEI. CDR3 length equals 14 residues. V lost 6 bases, J lost 1 base, and 10 bases lay in between.